This note documents a single TCR beta chain sequence. Its specific antigen is unknown. One base away there is no much larger clone; base qualities are not given. TCRbeta CDR3 regions were amplified from genomic DNA by means of the immunoSEQ Assay, a bias-controlled multiplex PCR. As for the authors' bioinformatics: Nucleated cell counts per sample were estimated from amplification of reference gene primers within the assay. To quantify the absolute abundance of each unique TCRbeta CDR3 rearrangement, sequence reads were collapsed and filtered. For each sample, productive Simpson clonality was calculated as the square root of Simpson's diversity index over productive rearrangements. Entries here come from immuneACCESS through TCRdb and include only in-frame sequences with V and J called. Some clones fail to appear in such tables; in the studies checked, an unresolved V gene covers under half of the shortfall, and the cause of the remainder is unknown. That table supplies the V and J calls and clone size; D and trimming were determined from the DNA. The table for this sample lists under 60,000 clones; 77% of them were counted only once. Together, the top ten hold around 20% of the sample.

From the cysteine up to the phenylalanine, the CDR3 has a length of 13 residues. Here the CDR3 DNA is all that survives: 39 bases in frame from base 1. V drops 3 bases and J drops 7 bases, leaving 11 bases in between. CDR1 and CDR2 are drawn from the germline V gene (reference sequence): SSHAT, FNYEAQ. Each collaborating institution followed its own protocols to collect whole blood in K2EDTA tubes. For TCRbeta analysis, collaborators shipped samples in one of three forms: frozen whole blood, isolated PBMCs, or DNA extracted from either of those sample types. This record belongs to a study of blood T cell repertoires in COVID-19 (dated by TCRdb to the early 2020s). In terms of the full investigation: Collaborator samples came from the United States, Italy and Spain and covered acute and convalescent phases of COVID-19. Where HLA class I and class II types were available, the types were taken from metadata supplied by the sample provider, not from assay-based typing. The material from the prospective study consisted of cDNA or gDNA derived from T cells, B-cell-depleted T cells, or PBMCs. The samples were drawn from the first 160 participants of the ongoing ImmuneRACE study and from some 1,300 subjects provided by 6 global collaborators. Deeply sampled blood TCRbeta repertoires from subjects exposed to, actively infected with, or recovered from COVID-19 were included in the dataset. Sample metadata almost always included a de-identified subject ID, COVID-19 status, age in years and sex. A freely available public database, intended as a resource for researchers studying the immune response to SARS-CoV-2, is where the repertoires were released.

On the study overall, not on this receptor specifically: How much clinical and demographic metadata was included differed by source and by participant, and the metadata was provided uncurated.

The receptor was derived from a human donor with active or convalescent COVID-19. The donor label of this sample is uncertain. Material: peripheral blood. The rearranged chain carries TRBV7-7 and TRBJ2-3; the D segment could be TRBD2, given 7 matching bases. The DNA sequence is given as TGTGCCAGCAGCTTTGAGGGGGGGAATACGCAGTATTTT. Its protein reads: CASSFEGGNTQYF.